This T cell receptor beta chain was recovered during a study of shared clonotypes between healthy human individuals. The deep-level immunoSEQ assay was used. Across several immunoSEQ plates, the genomic DNA of each subset was split evenly. Sequencing was performed with immunoSEQ multiplex PCR; in TCRdb, only in-frame clones are kept and a portion is missing. The repertoire holds roughly 2 million clones, with approximately 94% as singletons. With respect to this clone: What it binds is not known.

General study points: The study drew on few donors, limiting represented genetic and exposure-history diversity. Clonotypes that were shared across a few donors made up around 5% of naive CD4 clonotypes.

Trimming pared 7 bases from V and 1 base from J, leaving 7 bases between. Germline V CDR1 and CDR2: SNHLY, FYNNEI. The CDR3 contains 12 residues. The clonotype originates from a man between 18 and 29 years old in good health. The specimen sequenced was naive CD4+ T cells sorted from blood. Subset reported: CD45RA+ positively selected. This chain connects TRBV2 to TRBJ1-1; unclear D gene. The CDR3 loop is CASNMWNTEAFF. CDR3 DNA: TGTGCCAGCAACATGTGGAACACTGAAGCTTTCTTT.